The rows below give T cell receptor beta chains drawn from one sample of a study of T cells after yellow fever vaccination. TCRdb used MiXCR to reprocess the 5' RACE reads, holding one entry per CDR3 protein. The profile covers some 250,000 distinct CDR3 sequences, with more than 3.5% appearing a single time and about 19% taken by the ten largest. Source: PBMCs, taken 15 days after the yellow fever booster vaccination. The receptors were gathered from a man between 18 and 29 years old who received the YFV17D yellow fever vaccine. CDR3s include the opening cysteine and the closing phenylalanine or tryptophan. The D gene is left open where the match is weak. Clone size is not always given. Where it is, it says once, few, many or a class for expanded clones.

CDR3 DNA: TGCGCCAGCAGCCAAGATCGGGGGGCGGGGAAAGATACGCAGTATTTT; CDR3 protein: CASSQDRGAGKDTQYF; D gene: NA; clone size: many; V gene: TRBV4-3; J gene: TRBJ2-3
CDR3 DNA: TGCGCCAGCAGTTCTACCGCGGGGAGAAACTGGCGTGGCTACACCTTC; CDR3 protein: CASSSTAGRNWRGYTF; D gene: NA; clone size: few; V gene: TRBV5-1; J gene: TRBJ1-2
CDR3 DNA: TGTGCCAGCAGCCAAGATACGGGGACCTCCCAAGAGACCCAGTACTTC; CDR3 protein: CASSQDTGTSQETQYF; D gene: NA; clone size: many; V gene: TRBV4-2; J gene: TRBJ2-5
CDR3 DNA: TGTGCCAGCAGCTCGGGGTCGGCCCAGTACTTC; CDR3 protein: CASSSGSAQYF; D gene: NA; clone size: many; V gene: TRBV7-2; J gene: TRBJ2-5
CDR3 DNA: TGTGCCAGCAGCCGATTGGAGGGGGTCGAGACCCAGTACTTC; CDR3 protein: CASSRLEGVETQYF; D gene: NA; clone size: many; V gene: TRBV3-1; J gene: TRBJ2-5
CDR3 DNA: TGCAGTGCTAGACCCCCGGACAGGGGGTTGAACACTGAAGCTTTCTTT; CDR3 protein: CSARPPDRGLNTEAFF; D gene: TRBD1; clone size: many; V gene: TRBV20-1; J gene: TRBJ1-1
CDR3 DNA: TGTGCCAGCTCACGGGACCGAGTTTACACAGATACGCAGTATTTT; CDR3 protein: CASSRDRVYTDTQYF; D gene: NA; clone size: many; V gene: TRBV18; J gene: TRBJ2-3
CDR3 DNA: TGCAGTGCTAGAGTTCCGGGACAGGGACTTTCACCCCTCCACTTT; CDR3 protein: CSARVPGQGLSPLHF; D gene: TRBD1; clone size: NA; V gene: TRBV20-1; J gene: TRBJ1-6
CDR3 DNA: TGTGCCAGCAGTAACACCCGCGGCAATCAGCCCCAGCATTTT; CDR3 protein: CASSNTRGNQPQHF; D gene: NA; clone size: many; V gene: TRBV7-2; J gene: TRBJ1-5
CDR3 DNA: TGTGCCAGCAGCCAAGGTTCAGGCACCGGGGAGCTGTTTTTT; CDR3 protein: CASSQGSGTGELFF; D gene: NA; clone size: NA; V gene: TRBV3-1; J gene: TRBJ2-2
CDR3 DNA: TGCAGTGCTAGAGCTACAGGGTACAGTTTCTATTCACCCCTCCACTTT; CDR3 protein: CSARATGYSFYSPLHF; D gene: NA; clone size: few; V gene: TRBV20-1; J gene: TRBJ1-6
CDR3 DNA: TGTGCCAGCAATCCAGGGTTCTTCACCCAAGAGACCCAGTACTTC; CDR3 protein: CASNPGFFTQETQYF; D gene: NA; clone size: many; V gene: TRBV6-5; J gene: TRBJ2-5
CDR3 DNA: TGTGCCAGCAGCCGATGGCGGATCTCTGGGGCCAACGTCCTGACTTTC; CDR3 protein: CASSRWRISGANVLTF; D gene: NA; clone size: few; V gene: TRBV5-4; J gene: TRBJ2-6
CDR3 DNA: TGTGCCACCAGCGGGCGGGGGGCCAATCAGCCCCAGCATTTT; CDR3 protein: CATSGRGANQPQHF; D gene: NA; clone size: many; V gene: TRBV24-1; J gene: TRBJ1-5
CDR3 DNA: TGCGCCAGCAGCTTGACGAGAGGCACTCCCTACGAGCAGTACTTC; CDR3 protein: CASSLTRGTPYEQYF; D gene: NA; clone size: many; V gene: TRBV5-1; J gene: TRBJ2-7
CDR3 DNA: TGTGCCAGCAGCTTAGGGGGGGTAGCTAACTATGGCTACACCTTC; CDR3 protein: CASSLGGVANYGYTF; D gene: NA; clone size: many; V gene: TRBV7-9; J gene: TRBJ1-2
CDR3 DNA: TGTGCCAGCTCTAGCGGGCAGGCCGGTCAAGAGACCCAGTACTTC; CDR3 protein: CASSSGQAGQETQYF; D gene: TRBD2; clone size: many; V gene: TRBV5-4; J gene: TRBJ2-5
CDR3 DNA: TGCAGCGTTGGGGTCCCGCTGGGGACTGAAGCTTTCTTT; CDR3 protein: CSVGVPLGTEAFF; D gene: NA; clone size: many; V gene: TRBV29-1; J gene: TRBJ1-1
CDR3 DNA: TGTGCCACCAGTGATTCCGGGACTAGCGGATACAATGAGCAGTTCTTC; CDR3 protein: CATSDSGTSGYNEQFF; D gene: TRBD2; clone size: many; V gene: TRBV24-1; J gene: TRBJ2-1
CDR3 DNA: TGCAGTGCTAGAGATCCGATGGTATTGGGGGAGCTGTTTTTT; CDR3 protein: CSARDPMVLGELFF; D gene: NA; clone size: many; V gene: TRBV20-1; J gene: TRBJ2-2
CDR3 DNA: TGCAGCGTTGATACAGTACAGCAGTTCTTC; CDR3 protein: CSVDTVQQFF; D gene: NA; clone size: many; V gene: TRBV29-1; J gene: TRBJ2-1
CDR3 DNA: TGCGCCAGCAGCCAAGGGTCGGCAGGGGAGGGCGGCTACACCTTC; CDR3 protein: CASSQGSAGEGGYTF; D gene: NA; clone size: many; V gene: TRBV4-1; J gene: TRBJ1-2
CDR3 DNA: TGTGCCAGCAGTTTACCGGGACAGGGGGTGCGTTCACCCCTCCACTTT; CDR3 protein: CASSLPGQGVRSPLHF; D gene: TRBD1; clone size: many; V gene: TRBV28; J gene: TRBJ1-6
CDR3 DNA: TGTGCCAGCAGCTTAGGAAAGGACAGGGAGCAGCATTTT; CDR3 protein: CASSLGKDREQHF; D gene: TRBD1; clone size: many; V gene: TRBV7-9; J gene: TRBJ1-5
CDR3 DNA: TGTGCCAGCAGTCCCACCCTCACTGAGCAGTTCTTC; CDR3 protein: CASSPTLTEQFF; D gene: NA; clone size: NA; V gene: TRBV3-1; J gene: TRBJ2-1
CDR3 DNA: TGTGCCAGCAGTCGGAGACAGGGGGCTTCACCCCTCCACTTT; CDR3 protein: CASSRRQGASPLHF; D gene: TRBD1; clone size: few; V gene: TRBV9; J gene: TRBJ1-6
CDR3 DNA: TGTGCCAGCAGCCCTCAGTACACCGGGGAGCTGTTTTTT; CDR3 protein: CASSPQYTGELFF; D gene: NA; clone size: many; V gene: TRBV14; J gene: TRBJ2-2